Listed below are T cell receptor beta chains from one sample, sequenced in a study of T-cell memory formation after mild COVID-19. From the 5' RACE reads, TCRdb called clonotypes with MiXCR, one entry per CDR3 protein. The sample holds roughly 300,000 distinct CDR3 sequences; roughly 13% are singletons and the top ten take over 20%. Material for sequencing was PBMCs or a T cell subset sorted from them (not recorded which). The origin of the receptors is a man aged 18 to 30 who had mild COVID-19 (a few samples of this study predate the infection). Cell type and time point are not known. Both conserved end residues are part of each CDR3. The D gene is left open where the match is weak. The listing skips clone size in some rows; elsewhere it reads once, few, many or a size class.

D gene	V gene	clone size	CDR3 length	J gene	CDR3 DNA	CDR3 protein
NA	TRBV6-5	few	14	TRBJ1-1	TGTGCCAGCAGTTATTCAGGTGGGGACACTGAAGCTTTCTTT	CASSYSGGDTEAFF
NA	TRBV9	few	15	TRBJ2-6	TGTGCCAGCAGCGTAGGCCCCCTGGGGGCCAACGTCCTGACTTTC	CASSVGPLGANVLTF
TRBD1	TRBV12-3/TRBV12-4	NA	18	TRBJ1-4	TGTGCCAGCAGTCAAAAGGACAGGGGGCGAACTACTAATGAAAAACTGTTTTTT	CASSQKDRGRTTNEKLFF
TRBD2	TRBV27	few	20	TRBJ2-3	TGTGCCAGCAGTTCCAACCTCCCTTTGTTTTACGGGGGGAGCACAGATACGCAGTATTTT	CASSSNLPLFYGGSTDTQYF
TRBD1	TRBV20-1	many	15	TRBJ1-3	TGCAGTGCTAGAGCGACAGGGAGCTCTGGAAACACCATATATTTT	CSARATGSSGNTIYF
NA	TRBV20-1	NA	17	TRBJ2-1	TGCAGTGCTACTAAGGCGGGGGCCTTACCTCCTTACAATGAGCAGTTCTTC	CSATKAGALPPYNEQFF
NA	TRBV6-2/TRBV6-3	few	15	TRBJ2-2	TGTGCCAGCAGTTACTTTGGCTATAACACCGGGGAGCTGTTTTTT	CASSYFGYNTGELFF
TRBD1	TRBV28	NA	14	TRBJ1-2	TGTGCCAGCAGTGTCGGTACGACAGGGAAAGGCTACACCTTC	CASSVGTTGKGYTF
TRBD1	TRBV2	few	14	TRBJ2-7	TGTGCCAAAGAGGTTCCGGGACAGGGCTACGAGCAGTACTTC	CAKEVPGQGYEQYF
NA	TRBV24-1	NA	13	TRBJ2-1	TGTGCCACCAGTGAGCCTTCGCGCCCTGAGCAGTTCTTC	CATSEPSRPEQFF
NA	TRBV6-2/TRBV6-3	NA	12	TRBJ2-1	TGTGCCAGCACCCCCGGCGGAGGAGAGCAGTTCTTC	CASTPGGGEQFF
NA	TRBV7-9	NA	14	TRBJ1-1	TGTGCCAGCAGCTTCAGGAACATGAACACTGAAGCTTTCTTT	CASSFRNMNTEAFF
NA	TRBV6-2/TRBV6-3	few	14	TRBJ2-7	TGTGCCAGCAGTTACCCTGCACAGGGTGACGAGCAGTACTTC	CASSYPAQGDEQYF
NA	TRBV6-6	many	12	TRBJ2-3	TGTGCCAGCAGTCCTGATGCAGATACGCAGTATTTT	CASSPDADTQYF
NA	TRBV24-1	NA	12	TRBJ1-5	TGTGCCACCAGTGTAACCGATCAGCCCCAGCATTTT	CATSVTDQPQHF
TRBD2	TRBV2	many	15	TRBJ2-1	TGTGCCAGCACCCTTAGCGGGGGGAGCTACAATGAGCAGTTCTTC	CASTLSGGSYNEQFF
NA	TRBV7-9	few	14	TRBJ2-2	TGTGCCAGCAGCCCCTACACGAATACCGGGGAGCTGTTTTTT	CASSPYTNTGELFF
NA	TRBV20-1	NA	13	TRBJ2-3	TGCAGTGCTAAGGACAAGCTAACAGATACGCAGTATTTT	CSAKDKLTDTQYF
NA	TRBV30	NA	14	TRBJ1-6	TGTGCCTGTTCCCAGTCTTTTTCGGAATCACCCCTCCACTTT	CACSQSFSESPLHF
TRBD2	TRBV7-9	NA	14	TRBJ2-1	TGTGCCAGCGGGGGGGGATACTCCTACAATGAGCAGTTCTTC	CASGGGYSYNEQFF
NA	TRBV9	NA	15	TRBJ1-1	TGTGCCAGCAGCGTAGGACCGGGGACGGGGACTGAAGCTTTCTTT	CASSVGPGTGTEAFF
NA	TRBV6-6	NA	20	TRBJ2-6	TGTGCCAGCGAGAGGCTACGGAGGAGACAGTTTACTACTGGGGCCAACGTCCTGACTTTC	CASERLRRRQFTTGANVLTF
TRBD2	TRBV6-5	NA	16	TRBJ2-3	TGTGCCAGCAGTCCCCTCTGGCTAGCGGGGGGGCCTTCCCCGTATTTT	CASSPLWLAGGPSPYF
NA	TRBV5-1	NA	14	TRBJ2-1	TGCGCCAGCAGCTCGCCGACTGAAAACAATGAGCAGTTCTTC	CASSSPTENNEQFF
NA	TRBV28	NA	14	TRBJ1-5	TGTGCCAGCAGTTGGGGGATTAGCAATCAGCCCCAGCATTTT	CASSWGISNQPQHF
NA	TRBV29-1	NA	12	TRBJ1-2	TGCAGCTCGTCGGGTCCTAACTATGGCTACACCTTC	CSSSGPNYGYTF
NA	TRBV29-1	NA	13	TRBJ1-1	TGCAGCGTTGGAGATTGGGGGGACACTGAAGCTTTCTTT	CSVGDWGDTEAFF
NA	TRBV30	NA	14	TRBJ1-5	TGTGCCTGGACTGGCAGGGCCGGCAATCAGCCCCAGCATTTT	CAWTGRAGNQPQHF